This T cell receptor (beta chain) was sequenced in a study of beta chain features in type 1 diabetes. Overall study: Patients did not differ from healthy donors in age, gender or cell yield.

Germline V lookup: CDR1 SGDLS, CDR2 YYNGEE. The CDR3 totals 16 residues. The V gene lost 3 bases and the J gene lost 4 bases, with 19 bases spanning the gap. TCRB transcripts that were expressed got sequenced, as all of the isolated RNA had been reverse transcribed. Generated by immunoSEQ multiplex PCR, the TCRdb table keeps only in-frame clones and is missing some. This sample carries 850,000 to 900,000 clones, about a sixth of them seen once, and the ten largest clones take around 0.02%. Purity (above 95%) was reached by all sorted populations. As for this clone: Antigen unknown. This specimen includes other DNA sequences encoding the same CDR3.

General study findings and limits: The study found moderately but significantly shorter TCRB CDR3s in all four CD4+ subsets of Type 1 diabetes patients. Compared to healthy donors, patients appeared to have naive, central memory and Treg TCRB repertoires that were more alike.

The sample was naive CD4+ T cells from blood. The V and J genes are TRBV9 and TRBJ1-2; D unresolved. The receptor was isolated from a woman in her late teens or twenties in good health. DNA for the CDR3: TGTGCCAGCAGCGCAACCACCTTGGGAATCCTCTATGGCTACACCTTC. Its translation is CASSATTLGILYGYTF. Looking up the rest from reference TRBV9 and TRBJ1-2 gives the full variable domain: DSGVTQTPKHLITATGQRVTLRCSPRSGDLSVYWYQQSLDQGLQFLIQYYNGEERAKGNILERFSAQQFPDLHSELNLSSLELGDSALYFCASSATTLGILYGYTFGSGTRLTVV.